Reported below is one T cell receptor (beta chain). Its antigen target is currently unknown. Nothing much larger sits one base from this clone, and base qualities are not available. The data originate from a study of T cells in Graves' hyperthyroidism and ophthalmopathy (dated by TCRdb to the late 2010s). Turning to the overall study: Peripheral blood samples were taken at initial diagnosis, before any treatment was given. To identify distinguishing TCR V-J signatures, a discovery cohort of 90 to 100 patients was used, comprising some 45 with Graves' ophthalmopathy and around 60 with stable Graves' hyperthyroidism. The paper reports TCR Vbeta CDR3 sequencing of some 140 peripheral blood samples: fewer than 50 ophthalmopathy, roughly 74 hyperthyroidism and 17 progressor patients. The approximately 95 discovery patients were divided at random into training and test sets in a 7:3 ratio. In several Graves' hyperthyroidism patients, the study also compared T-cell repertoires from thyroid tissue with T-cell repertoires from blood. Prospective prediction of ophthalmopathy was tested in an independent validation cohort consisting of 18 hyperthyroidism patients and more than 15 patients who later progressed to ophthalmopathy. After blood sampling, hyperthyroidism patients were treated with methimazole at a starting dose of 30 mg daily, and ophthalmopathy patients were treated with high-dose intravenous methylprednisolone.

The research as a whole found: In cross-validation, a model built on a 13 V-J signature told ophthalmopathy apart from stable hyperthyroidism with approximately 91% sensitivity and 81% to 82% specificity, and in testing the same model reached 80%/75%. No statistical method was used to set the sample size in advance, and investigators knew the group allocation. Most expanded thyroid clonotypes (frequency above 0.001) were also detected in blood, suggesting blood repertoires may reflect thyroid immune responses. During validation, the model predicted progression to ophthalmopathy a median of roughly six months ahead of onset, with around 71% sensitivity and more than 72% specificity.

The CDR3 covers 12 residues, taking in both the cysteine and the phenylalanine. Of all the DNA, just the CDR3 is kept, 36 bases in frame from base 1. CDR1 and CDR2, looked up from the germline V gene, are SGHNT and YENEEA. At the junction V is shortened by 5 bases and J by 5 bases, with 7 bases in between. Graves' hyperthyroidism was defined as stable when no progression to ophthalmopathy occurred over 18 months of follow-up. Hyperthyroidism patients were aged 18 to 65 years and newly diagnosed, with disease duration of less than 2 months. Any patient with an uncontrolled infection, another autoimmune disease, pregnancy or lactation was excluded. Diagnoses relied on clinical symptoms, serum thyroxine and TRAb, thyroid ultrasound and orbital computed tomography. PBMCs were isolated from 10 ml of fresh peripheral blood by Ficoll-Paque density gradient centrifugation. Total RNA was extracted using Trizol reagent, and RNA quality was assessed on an Agilent 2100 Bioanalyzer.

TCR beta CDR3 regions were amplified from RNA transcripts. A first-round RT-PCR of the TCR CDR3 used the HTBI primer set with the Qiagen OneStep RT-PCR kit. A second multiplex PCR round built the libraries, followed by size selection and purification. Libraries were sequenced paired-end with 100 bp reads on an Illumina HiSeq2000. Per the authors' processing: SOAPnuke was used to process the raw data, with reads discarded if the reads contained adapters or uncalled bases, had a mean Phred below 15, or lacked an exact constant-primer or identifier match. COPE v1.2.5 was used to merge the high-quality paired reads, and each unique nucleotide sequence was defined as a clonotype. MiTCR v1.1 was used to align the clonotypes against IMGT TRBV, TRBD and TRBJ reference segments. Only V-J combinations with frequency above 0.0001, covering approximately 99% of repertoires, were analysed. A TCS score was defined as the ratio of F50 (clonal expansion) to E x V (chaos), with BLOSUM62-based TCRdist applied between CDR3 peptides within each V-J. Welch's t-statistics and random forest reduced approximately 520 V-J features to under 15, which were used in a naive Bayes classifier (R e1071). In-frame beta chains were kept once TCRdb had trimmed the public reads at Q25 with fastp and called clones with MiXCR. Rows matching on CDR3 protein sequence are summarized as one entry with the most common DNA and genes. The V and J calls follow TCRdb's processing rather than the paper's. This sample comprises under 350,000 distinct CDR3 sequences, roughly 18% of them detected only once. The ten largest clones capture less than 65% of the sample.

The sequenced sample was blood. This TCR came from a woman aged 45-65 years with Graves' hyperthyroidism. The V and J genes are TRBV11-3 and TRBJ2-1; the D gene remains uncertain. The nucleotide sequence is given as TGTGCCAGCAGCCTCAAAAACAATGAGCAGTTCTTC. This translates into CASSLKNNEQFF.